This T cell receptor (beta chain) was captured by sequencing in a study of PD-L1 blockade in urothelial cancer. Study information: Median T cell yield per blood sample was 110,000 to 150,000 cells.

A total of 1 to 8 samples per patient were collected pretreatment and on-treatment. The V gene end was trimmed by 4 bases and the J gene end by 2 bases; junction bases not matched to a gene: 7. The length of the CDR3 is 17 residues. Germline V lookup: CDR1 SGHRS, CDR2 YFSETQ. Using immunoSEQ multiplex PCR, the repertoire was profiled, and TCRdb retains in-frame clones only, with some absent. The table includes roughly 49,000 clones, roughly 87% detected once. J is TRBJ2-1 and V is TRBV5-1; the match to TRBD2 covers 12 bases. The source material was PBMCs, sampled around atezolizumab (anti-PD-L1) treatment. The sequence was collected from a man aged 55 to 69 with urothelial cancer. The CDR3 region has the DNA TGCGCCAGCAGCGTAATACTAGCGGGGGGTGCCTACAATGAGCAGTTCTTC. This sequence encodes CASSVILAGGAYNEQFF.